Here is one T cell receptor beta chain with its context. The antigen remains undetermined. These data originate in a study of cytomegalovirus exposure and HLA in healthy donors. On the study more broadly: Drawn from HLA-typed donors, 65 million to 100 million unique TCRs were held in an early data release. Overall study results and limits: HLA restriction was apparent for most CMV-associated TCR beta chains in a later analysis.

Primers for the PCR totalled 60 Vbeta and 13 Jbeta. Profiled with immunoSEQ multiplex PCR; TCRdb holds only in-frame clones, not every one. This table holds around 110,000 clones, 82% found once. The donors (healthy individuals) were bone marrow donors. Nominal health characterized the donors when sampled, though unrecorded immune exposures were likely. Trimming pared 5 bases from V and 2 bases from J, leaving 13 bases between. The CDR3 spans 15 residues. Germline V gene sequence: CDR1 SGHTS, CDR2 YDEGEE. The J gene is TRBJ1-4, the V gene TRBV5-8; the D gene is possibly TRBD1 (6 bases). The sample was PBMCs. The sequence derives from a young man in good health and CMV-seropositive. Here the CDR3 reads CASRFTGYTNEKLFF. CDR3 bases: TGTGCCAGCAGATTTACAGGGTACACTAATGAAAAACTGTTTTTT.